This T cell receptor (beta chain) came from a study of cytomegalovirus exposure and HLA in healthy donors. Study-wide points: A later analysis linked a missense variant in DCLRE1C to the trimming of TCR beta V and J genes. Under in vitro conditions, a few CMV-associated chains were confirmed as specific for CMV antigens.

With respect to this clone: What it binds is not known.

V lost 3 bases, J lost 8 bases, and 16 bases lay in between. The length of the CDR3 is 14 residues. Germline V gene sequence: CDR1 SGHTA, CDR2 FQGTGA. This PCR relied on a set of 60 Vbeta primers and 13 Jbeta primers. Assay used: immunoSEQ multiplex PCR; TCRdb lists only in-frame clones, some missing. The sample lists about 93,000 clones, around three quarters occurring once. Sequenced sample: PBMCs. This sequence was found in a man aged 30 to 39 in good health and CMV-seronegative. V usage is TRBV7-3 and J usage is TRBJ1-2, with a possible D match to TRBD1 (6 bases). This CDR3 is CASSFSDSGTGYTF. In DNA, the CDR3 is TGTGCCAGCAGCTTTTCGGACAGCGGAACGGGCTACACCTTC.